The rows below give T cell receptor beta chains drawn from one sample of a study of identical twins. TCRdb ran MiXCR on the 5' RACE reads and lists one entry per CDR3 protein. Altogether about 470,000 distinct CDR3 sequences are present, 24% being singletons, with the ten largest covering 2.9%. The data were also submitted as part of a second study, on T cells expressing NK-cell markers.

What was sequenced was CD4+ T cells sorted from blood. The receptors derive from a woman younger than 30 in good health. CDR3s include the opening cysteine and the closing phenylalanine or tryptophan. The D gene is left open where the match is weak. Not every row has a clone size; where given, it reads once, few, many or a size class.

size	D	J	V	DNA	CDR3
few	-	TRBJ2-7	TRBV29-1	TGCAGCGCCGTTTACAGACCATCCTACGAGCAGTACTTC	CSAVYRPSYEQYF
-	-	TRBJ2-7	TRBV20-1	TGCAGTGCTTCACAGGGCTACGAGCAGTACTTC	CSASQGYEQYF
-	-	TRBJ2-7	TRBV12-3/TRBV12-4	TGTGCCAGCAGTTACAATTCCCTCGGGGTTAGCTACGAGCAGTACTTC	CASSYNSLGVSYEQYF
few	-	TRBJ1-4	TRBV5-1	TGCGCCAGCAGCTTGAGGCAGCCTAATGAAAAACTGTTTTTT	CASSLRQPNEKLFF
-	TRBD2	TRBJ2-7	TRBV11-1	TGTGCCAGCAGCTTAGCGCAGGGGGGCGTCGGACTAGCGCAATACGAGCAGTACTTC	CASSLAQGGVGLAQYEQYF
-	TRBD2	TRBJ2-7	TRBV14	TGTGCCAGCAGCCCCTCCGGGACTAGCGGGAGGAGGCAGTACTTC	CASSPSGTSGRRQYF
-	-	TRBJ2-3	TRBV4-2	TGTGCCAGCAGCCAAGATACACTGACTTCTAGCACAGATACGCAGTATTTT	CASSQDTLTSSTDTQYF
-	TRBD1	TRBJ2-7	TRBV6-2/TRBV6-3	TGTGCCAGCAGGGGGACAGGGGTCTCCTACGAGCAGTACTTC	CASRGTGVSYEQYF
-	-	TRBJ1-1	TRBV5-6	TGTGCCAGCAGCTTGGGGTCTTTGGCGGGGGCGGTTACTGAAGCTTTCTTT	CASSLGSLAGAVTEAFF
-	-	TRBJ1-5	TRBV2	TGTGCCAGCAGTGAAGGGGGTCAGCCCCAGCATTTT	CASSEGGQPQHF
few	-	TRBJ1-2	TRBV7-9	TGTGCCAGCAGCCCGTCCGGGGGGCCTTATGGCTACACCTTC	CASSPSGGPYGYTF
-	TRBD2	TRBJ2-7	TRBV20-1	TGCAGTGCTAGGACTAGCGGGAGGAATTACGAGCAGTACTTC	CSARTSGRNYEQYF
-	-	TRBJ2-7	TRBV11-2	TGTGCCAGCAGCTTATCAAGGGACACCGGCTACGAGCAGTACTTC	CASSLSRDTGYEQYF
few	-	TRBJ2-1	TRBV5-1	TGCGCCAGCAGCCTAGGGGGAGTCTCCAATGAGCAGTTCTTC	CASSLGGVSNEQFF
-	-	TRBJ2-5	TRBV5-6	TGTGCCAGCAGGTTCAACGGTATAGAGACCCAGTACTTC	CASRFNGIETQYF
few	-	TRBJ2-3	TRBV20-1	TGCAGTGCTAGGGCCGCCACAGATACGCAGTATTTT	CSARAATDTQYF
few	-	TRBJ2-1	TRBV20-1	TGCAGTGCTAGAGAGGCCAACTACAATGAGCAGTTCTTC	CSAREANYNEQFF
many	-	TRBJ2-7	TRBV18	TGTGCCAGCTCACCGGGCACCTACGAGCAGTACTTC	CASSPGTYEQYF
few	-	TRBJ2-2	TRBV15	TGTGCCACCAGCCAAGGACCGAGGAACACCGGGGAGCTGTTTTTT	CATSQGPRNTGELFF
-	-	TRBJ2-6	TRBV12-3/TRBV12-4	TGTGCCAGCAGTTTAACCAGTCCTGGGGCCAACGTCCTGACTTTC	CASSLTSPGANVLTF
-	-	TRBJ2-7	TRBV5-8	TGTGCCAGCAGCTTGAGCCAGGGGAGGGGGTACGAGCAGTACTTC	CASSLSQGRGYEQYF
-	-	TRBJ1-2	TRBV6-2/TRBV6-3	TGTGCCAGCAGTTACTCGATGGCGCACTATGGCTACACCTTC	CASSYSMAHYGYTF
many	TRBD2	TRBJ2-1	TRBV6-1	TGTGCCAGCAGGAACCCCCCGGGCGGGAGAAGTGGGAATGAGCAGTTCTTC	CASRNPPGGRSGNEQFF
-	-	TRBJ1-2	TRBV7-9	TGTGCCAGCAGCTTAGTCAGAGCCTACACCTTC	CASSLVRAYTF
-	-	TRBJ2-5	TRBV3-1	TGTGCCAGCAGCCCTCGTCCCTCGGGGGAGACCCAGTACTTC	CASSPRPSGETQYF
-	-	TRBJ2-2	TRBV10-1	TGCGCCAGCAGTAGGTACAGCACCGGGGAGCTGTTTTTT	CASSRYSTGELFF
few	TRBD1	TRBJ2-5	TRBV5-6	TGTGCCAGCAGCCTGGGGGTTTGGGTCGACAGGGGTCGGCAGGAGACCCAGTACTTC	CASSLGVWVDRGRQETQYF
-	TRBD2	TRBJ2-1	TRBV4-3	TGCGCCAGCAGCCAGTCCCGGGAGGGGGGGTGGTCACAGTTCTTC	CASSQSREGGWSQFF
-	-	TRBJ1-6	TRBV6-1	TGTGCCAGCAGTCGACAGGTCTATAATTCACCCCTCCACTTT	CASSRQVYNSPLHF
few	-	TRBJ2-6	TRBV7-2	TGTGCCAGCAGCCCACGAGGGACTTTCTCTGGGGCCAACGTCCTGACTTTC	CASSPRGTFSGANVLTF
-	-	TRBJ2-3	TRBV20-1	TGCAGTGCTAGCGGGATTTCAGATACGCAGTATTTT	CSASGISDTQYF
few	-	TRBJ2-2	TRBV2	TGTGCCAGCAGAGGGCTATCCGAGGGTGGGGAGCTGTTTTTT	CASRGLSEGGELFF
few	-	TRBJ2-7	TRBV28	TGTGCCAGTCAAATACGGGGTCCCCACTTCGAGCAGTACTTC	CASQIRGPHFEQYF
few	TRBD1	TRBJ2-5	TRBV20-1	TGCAGTGCTGAAGGGTACAGGGGCAAGACCCAGTACTTC	CSAEGYRGKTQYF
few	-	TRBJ2-2	TRBV20-1	TGCAGTGCTAGGGAGGGGGACAGACCCTCCGGGGAGCTGTTTTTT	CSAREGDRPSGELFF
-	-	TRBJ2-1	TRBV2	TGTGCCAGCAGTGAGAGGGGGGCCACGCAGTTCTTC	CASSERGATQFF
-	-	TRBJ2-7	TRBV18	TGTGCCAGCTCACGAGACCTTCTGCAAGCGGAGCAGTACTTC	CASSRDLLQAEQYF
-	-	TRBJ2-5	TRBV18	TGTGCCAGCTCACCAGTCACGCAAGAGACCCAGTACTTC	CASSPVTQETQYF
-	TRBD2	TRBJ2-1	TRBV6-2/TRBV6-3	TGTGCCAGCATGGGGCTGGCTAGCGGCTACAATGAGCAGTTCTTC	CASMGLASGYNEQFF
-	TRBD1	TRBJ2-2	TRBV24-1	TGTGCCACCAGTGTTCGGACAGGGGAGACTACCGGGGAGCTGTTTTTT	CATSVRTGETTGELFF
-	-	TRBJ1-1	TRBV3-1	TGTGCCAGCAGCCAAGGGGACAAGGGGGGTCGCGCTGAAGCTTTCTTT	CASSQGDKGGRAEAFF
-	-	TRBJ2-3	TRBV20-1	TGCAGTGCTAGCGAGTACGCAGATACGCAGTATTTT	CSASEYADTQYF
-	-	TRBJ2-3	TRBV9	TGTGCCAGCAGCGTAGCTCGGGAGACTAGCACAGATACGCAGTATTTT	CASSVARETSTDTQYF
-	-	TRBJ2-1	TRBV6-2/TRBV6-3	TGTGCCAGCAGTTACAGAGGGGCTGGATACAATGAGCAGTTCTTC	CASSYRGAGYNEQFF
-	TRBD1	TRBJ2-7	TRBV20-1	TGCAGTGCTAGAGCTACAGGGGGTTGGTCCTACGAGCAGTACTTC	CSARATGGWSYEQYF
-	TRBD2	TRBJ2-5	TRBV5-1	TGCGCCAGCAGCCTGGGTCTAGCGGGAGAAGGGACCCAGTACTTC	CASSLGLAGEGTQYF
few	-	TRBJ1-5	TRBV12-3/TRBV12-4	TGTGCCAGCAGTTTAGTCCGAGGGACCCAGCATTTT	CASSLVRGTQHF
-	-	TRBJ2-7	TRBV29-1	TGCAGCGTAGAAATGAACGTAGGGTACGAGCAGTACTTC	CSVEMNVGYEQYF
-	TRBD2	TRBJ2-2	TRBV5-5	TGTGCCAGCAGCCTCGGCGGGAGGCAAACCGGGGAGCTGTTTTTT	CASSLGGRQTGELFF
few	-	TRBJ2-1	TRBV7-9	TGTGCCAGCAGCTTAGCTAGCGCCGCCTACAATGAGCAGTTCTTC	CASSLASAAYNEQFF
-	-	TRBJ2-1	TRBV7-2	TGTGCCAGCAGCTCCCGGACTCCCTACAATGAGCAGTTCTTC	CASSSRTPYNEQFF
-	-	TRBJ2-7	TRBV4-1	TGCGCCAGCAGCCAAGATAGGACCTACGAGCAGTACTTC	CASSQDRTYEQYF
-	-	TRBJ2-3	TRBV20-1	TGCAGTGCTAGCCTAGTCTACCGGCCAAGCACAGATACGCAGTATTTT	CSASLVYRPSTDTQYF
many	-	TRBJ2-7	TRBV3-1	TGTGCCAGCAGCCAAGAATGGGGCTACGAGCAGTACTTC	CASSQEWGYEQYF
-	-	TRBJ2-2	TRBV5-1	TGCGCCAGCAGCTTGTCATCCGGACCCGGGGGGGAGCTGTTTTTT	CASSLSSGPGGELFF